Each of the 9 T cell receptor beta chains below was sequenced from the same sample in a study of T cell changes during pregnancy in multiple sclerosis. Generated by immunoSEQ multiplex PCR, the TCRdb table keeps only in-frame clones and is missing some. The data show 55,000 to 75,000 clones, roughly 92% seen once. The sequencing here drew on CD8+ T cells from peripheral blood mononuclear cells, taken in the second trimester of pregnancy. The origin of the receptors is a female donor with multiple sclerosis, enrolled in a pregnancy study.

This sequence joins TRBV30 and TRBJ1-5, with 9 bases fitting TRBD1. Germline CDR1 reads GTSNPN; CDR2 reads SVGIG (reference sequence). Unmatched junction bases numbered 9, after V lost 2 bases and J lost 7 bases. The CDR3 sequence is 15 residues long. This CDR3 reads CAWSSETGGNQPQHF. The CDR3, as DNA: TGTGCCTGGAGTAGCGAGACAGGGGGTAACCAGCCCCAGCATTTT.

V is TRBV7-8 and J is TRBJ1-2, with D possibly being TRBD1 (6 bases). V was pared by 5 bases and J by 4 bases, with 14 bases between. This CDR3 spans 14 amino acids. CDR1 and CDR2 (germline): SGHVS, FQNEAQ. CDR3 amino acids: CASSRGQQAYGYTF. For the CDR3, the DNA is TGTGCCAGCAGCCGAGGACAGCAGGCCTATGGCTACACCTTC.

The chain employs TRBV27 and TRBJ2-7; TRBD2 matches 8 bases. The CDR3 runs 13 residues. With V trimmed by 4 bases and J by 2 bases, 1 base remained unmatched. CDR1 is MNHEY, CDR2 SMNVEV, per germline (reference sequence). CDR3 protein: CASSSGRAYEQYF. CDR3 nucleotide sequence: TGTGCCAGCAGTTCCGGGAGGGCCTACGAGCAGTACTTC.

This chain links TRBV6-1 with TRBJ2-1; TRBD2 aligns across 11 bases. This CDR3 comprises 15 residues. The trim removed 3 bases at V and 4 bases at J, leaving 2 bases unmatched. Per germline, CDR1 MNHNS and CDR2 SASEGT. The CDR3 DNA reads TGTGCCAGCAGTGATACTAGCGGGAGTTACAATGAGCAGTTCTTC. This encodes CASSDTSGSYNEQFF.

This chain links TRBV27 with TRBJ2-1; 7 nucleotides agree with TRBD2. V lost 4 bases to trimming and J lost 4 bases; unmatched junction nucleotides: 7. The CDR3 has 15 amino acids. CDR1 MNHEY and CDR2 SMNVEV come from the germline V gene (reference sequence). CDR3 in DNA: TGTGCCAGCAGTTCTCCGGGAGGTCCATACAATGAGCAGTTCTTC. Encoded protein: CASSSPGGPYNEQFF.

The chain is built from TRBV27 and TRBJ2-7; tentative D call: TRBD2 (5 bases). V was cut by 0 bases and J by 3 bases, with 6 bases left in between. This CDR3 region has 13 residues. The V gene's germline CDR1 is MNHEY and CDR2 SMNVEV (reference sequence). The CDR3: CASSLSGDYEQYF. Here the CDR3 DNA reads TGTGCCAGCAGTTTATCCGGGGACTACGAGCAGTACTTC.

Written as DNA, the CDR3 is TGTGCCAGCAGTTATCAAAGGCGGGGGGATGAGCAGTTCTTC. Translation gives CASSYQRRGDEQFF. The rearrangement links TRBV6-5 to TRBJ2-1, with 8 bases fitting TRBD2. The V segment lost 3 bases and the J segment 8 bases; nucleotides outside the gene matches: 6. In germline, CDR1 is MNHEY, CDR2 SVGAGI. This CDR3 has 14 residues.

The chain couples TRBV11-3 to TRBJ1-3; unclear D gene. Germline V gene data show CDR1 as SGHNT and CDR2 as YENEEA. V lost 3 bases to trimming and J lost 4 bases, with 7 bases between them. The CDR3 runs 13 residues. The CDR3 loop reads CASSFALGNTIYF. CDR3 DNA sequence: TGTGCCAGCAGCTTCGCACTGGGAAACACCATATATTTT.

The J gene is TRBJ2-7, the V gene TRBV2; 7 bases line up with TRBD1. J lost 2 bases, V lost 3 bases, and 7 bases had no gene match. Germline CDR1 SNHLY, CDR2 FYNNEI. The CDR3 extends over 15 amino acids. Here the CDR3 reads CASSEARDRPYEQYF. The CDR3 DNA sequence: TGTGCCAGCAGTGAGGCTCGGGACAGACCCTACGAGCAGTACTTC.